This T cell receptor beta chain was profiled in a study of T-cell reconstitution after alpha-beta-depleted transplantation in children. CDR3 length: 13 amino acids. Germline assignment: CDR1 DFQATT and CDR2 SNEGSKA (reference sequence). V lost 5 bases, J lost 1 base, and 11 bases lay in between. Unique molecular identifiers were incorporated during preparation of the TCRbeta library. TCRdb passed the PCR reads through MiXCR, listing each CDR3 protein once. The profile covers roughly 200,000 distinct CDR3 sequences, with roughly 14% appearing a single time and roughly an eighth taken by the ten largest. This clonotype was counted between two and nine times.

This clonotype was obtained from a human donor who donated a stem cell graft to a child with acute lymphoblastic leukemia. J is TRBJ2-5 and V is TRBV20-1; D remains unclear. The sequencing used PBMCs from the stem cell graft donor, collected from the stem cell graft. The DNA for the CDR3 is TGCAGTGCTTTGGACGGCCTCCAAGAGACCCAGTACTTC. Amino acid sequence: CSALDGLQETQYF.